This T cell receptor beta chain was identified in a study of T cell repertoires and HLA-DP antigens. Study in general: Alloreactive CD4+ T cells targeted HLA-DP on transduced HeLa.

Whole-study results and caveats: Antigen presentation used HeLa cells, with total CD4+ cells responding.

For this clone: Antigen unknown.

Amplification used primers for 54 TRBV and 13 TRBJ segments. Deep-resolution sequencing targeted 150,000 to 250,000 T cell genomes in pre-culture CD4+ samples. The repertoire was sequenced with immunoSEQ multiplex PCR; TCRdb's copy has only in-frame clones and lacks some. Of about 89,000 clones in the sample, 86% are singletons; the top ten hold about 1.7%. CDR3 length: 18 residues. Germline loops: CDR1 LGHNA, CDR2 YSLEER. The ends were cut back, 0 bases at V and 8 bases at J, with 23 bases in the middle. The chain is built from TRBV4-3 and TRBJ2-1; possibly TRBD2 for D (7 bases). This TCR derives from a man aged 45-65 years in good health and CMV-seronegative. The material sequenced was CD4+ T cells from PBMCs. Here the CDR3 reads CASSQDELRGGRSYEQFF. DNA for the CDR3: TGCGCCAGCAGCCAAGATGAGTTGAGGGGGGGCCGGAGCTATGAGCAGTTCTTC.